This T cell receptor beta chain was sequenced during a study of beta chain features in type 1 diabetes. Looking at the study overall: Over all samples combined, over 85 million sorted cells were examined.

The whole isolated RNA underwent reverse transcription, so sequencing captured expressed TCRB transcripts. Clones were read by immunoSEQ multiplex PCR, and TCRdb kept only the in-frame ones, dropping some. Of 250,000 to 300,000 clones in the sample, 13% to 15% were seen once. With regard to this clone: Antigen unknown.

The germline V and J ends were trimmed by 2 bases and 3 bases, with 17 bases remaining between them. Germline V gene lookup returns CDR1 SGHTA and CDR2 FQGNSA. CDR3 length: 17 amino acids. Study-wide results and caveats: Moderately but significantly shorter TCRB CDR3s were found in Type 1 diabetes patients in all four CD4+ subsets. A PCR bias possibly favoring shorter templates would apply equally to patients and controls.

The sequence derives from a man aged 30-40 years with type 1 diabetes. Sequenced: naive CD4+ T cells from blood. The chain joins TRBV7-2 to TRBJ1-5; perhaps TRBD1 as D (5 bases). The CDR3 DNA follows: TGTGCCAGCAGCTTACACGCGGCCCGGGGGAACAATCAGCCCCAGCATTTT. Translation: CASSLHAARGNNQPQHF.